The 20 T cell receptor beta chains reported below all come from one sample, sequenced in a study of T cell responses to AZD1222 COVID-19 vaccine. Profiling relied on immunoSEQ multiplex PCR, and the TCRdb table lists in-frame clones only, not all of them. The top ten hold roughly 10% of the sample, which has approximately 170,000 clones, 80% to 90% seen once. This specimen consisted of peripheral blood, obtained 28 days after the second AZD1222 dose. Source of these receptors: an adult who received the AZD1222 COVID-19 vaccine.

This clone was seen only a few times. The chain links TRBV7-2 to TRBJ2-3; 10 bases fit TRBD2. The trim removed 1 base at V and 5 bases at J, leaving 9 bases unmatched. The CDR3 extends over 17 amino acids. Germline V gene lookup returns CDR1 SGHTA and CDR2 FQGNSA. CDR3 in DNA: TGTGCCAGCAGCTTAGAAGCGGGGGGGCTCCAACGAGATACGCAGTATTTT. The encoded protein is CASSLEAGGLQRDTQYF.

This sequence joins TRBV19 and TRBJ1-6, with 10 bases identical to TRBD1. Germline CDR1 is LNHDA and CDR2 is SQIVND (reference sequence). With V trimmed by 4 bases and J by 10 bases, 7 bases remained unmatched. The CDR3 is made up of 15 amino acids. CDR3: CASSTLGTGESPLHF. In DNA form, the CDR3 reads TGTGCCAGTAGTACCTTAGGGACAGGGGAGTCACCCCTCCACTTT. The variable domain in full, completed from reference TRBV19 and TRBJ1-6, reads DGGITQSPKYLFRKEGQNVTLSCEQNLNHDAMYWYRQDPGQGLRLIYYSQIVNDFQKGDIAEGYSVSREKKESFPLTVTSAQKNPTAFYLCASSTLGTGESPLHFGNGTRLTVT.

This clone was detected once. J is TRBJ1-6 and V is TRBV5-1; no definite D call. Between the trimmed V and J ends, which lost 0 bases and 0 bases, there was a span of 10 bases. CDR3 length: 17 residues. Germline CDR1 reads SGHRS; CDR2 reads YFSETQ. The CDR3 nucleotides are TGCGCCAGCAGCTTGGGGAACAGTAACTCCTATAATTCACCCCTCCACTTT. Amino acid sequence: CASSLGNSNSYNSPLHF.

The chain carries TRBV7-2 and TRBJ1-1, with 7 nucleotides matching TRBD1. CDR3 size: 15 residues. The V gene end was trimmed by 2 bases and the J gene end by 3 bases; junction bases not matched to a gene: 6. The germline V gene has CDR1 SGHTA and CDR2 FQGNSA. The CDR3 sequence is CASSLWAGGHTEAFF. The CDR3 DNA is TGTGCCAGCAGCTTATGGGCAGGGGGTCACACTGAAGCTTTCTTT. The whole variable domain, remainder taken from reference TRBV7-2 and TRBJ1-1, is GAGVSQSPSNKVTEKGKDVELRCDPISGHTALYWYRQSLGQGLEFLIYFQGNSAPDKSGLPSDRFSAERTGGSVSTLTIQRTQQEDSAVYLCASSLWAGGHTEAFFGQGTRLTVV.

The sample holds one count of this clone. The chain uses TRBV18 and TRBJ2-7; 9 nucleotides agree with TRBD1. Germline values: CDR1 KGHSH, CDR2 LQKENI. The trim removed 3 bases at V and 1 base at J, leaving 10 bases unmatched. The CDR3 covers 17 residues. DNA of the CDR3: TGTGCCAGCTCACCCTCACTTCCGGGACAGGGTTCCTACGAGCAGTACTTC. It codes for CASSPSLPGQGSYEQYF.

This chain joins TRBV11-2 and TRBJ1-2; D not resolved. The CDR3 spans 16 residues. CDR1 and CDR2 (germline): SGHAT, FQNNGV. V dropped 5 bases and J dropped 6 bases, with 22 bases sitting between them. The CDR3 DNA reads TGTGCCAGCAGCCCCAGGACCCTAGGAGTGGGGAATGGCTACACCTTC. Amino acid sequence: CASSPRTLGVGNGYTF.

A single count supports this clone. J is TRBJ1-5 and V is TRBV28, with 7 bases identical to TRBD1. The germline gives CDR1 MDHEN, CDR2 SYDVKM. The V segment lost 5 bases and the J segment 7 bases; nucleotides outside the gene matches: 5. The length of the CDR3 is 13 residues. Written as DNA, the CDR3 is TGTGCCAGCAGTGCCGACAGGGAGCAGCCCCAGCATTTT. Its protein product is CASSADREQPQHF.

The rearrangement links TRBV19 to TRBJ2-7; 10 bases align to TRBD1. Germline V lookup: CDR1 LNHDA, CDR2 SQIVND (reference sequence). The CDR3 has 14 amino acids. The V gene end was trimmed by 8 bases and the J gene end by 3 bases; junction bases not matched to a gene: 7. The CDR3: CASGRGQGIYEQYF. In nucleotides, the CDR3 is TGTGCCAGTGGTAGGGGACAGGGGATCTACGAGCAGTACTTC.

This chain uses TRBV5-4 with TRBJ1-2; D ambiguous. The CDR3 is made up of 15 amino acids. V lost 4 bases, J lost 0 bases, and 13 bases lay in between. The V gene's germline CDR1 is SGHNT and CDR2 YYREEE (reference sequence). CDR3 region: CASSPSQSANYGYTF. The CDR3 DNA follows: TGTGCCAGCAGCCCATCACAGAGCGCTAACTATGGCTACACCTTC.

The V and J genes are TRBV25-1 and TRBJ2-2; perhaps TRBD2 as D (5 bases). This CDR3 region has 16 residues. The germline V and J ends were trimmed by 5 bases and 4 bases, with 17 bases remaining between them. The germline V gene has CDR1 MGHDK and CDR2 SYGVNS. This CDR3 reads CASSLEVQRSTGELFF. The CDR3 bases are TGTGCCAGCAGTCTGGAGGTACAGAGAAGCACCGGGGAGCTGTTTTTT. Full variable domain (remainder filled in from reference TRBV25-1 and TRBJ2-2): EADIYQTPRYLVIGTGKKITLECSQTMGHDKMYWYQQDPGMELHLIHYSYGVNSTEKGDLSSESTVSRIRTEHFPLTLESARPSHTSQYLCASSLEVQRSTGELFFGEGSRLTVL.

The chain has TRBV5-1 and TRBJ2-2; D gene unclear. The CDR3 consists of 16 residues. In germline, CDR1 is SGHRS, CDR2 YFSETQ. Trimming took 0 bases from V and 2 from J, leaving 11 bases between them. CDR3 residues: CASSLEGRVNTGELFF. In DNA, the CDR3 is TGCGCCAGCAGCTTGGAGGGTCGAGTTAACACCGGGGAGCTGTTTTTT.

A single count supports this clone. The chain joins TRBV27 to TRBJ1-2; no clear D gene. The germline V gene has CDR1 MNHEY and CDR2 SMNVEV (reference sequence). This CDR3 spans 13 amino acids. V gave up 0 bases and J gave up 1 base, with 3 bases separating them. CDR3 DNA sequence: TGTGCCAGCAGTTTATCCAGTAACTATGGCTACACCTTC. This codes for CASSLSSNYGYTF.

The chain has TRBV10-3 and TRBJ2-7, with 11 positions matching TRBD1. V was clipped by 2 bases and J by 3 bases; unmatched bases: 3. Germline CDR1 and CDR2: ENHRY and SYGVKD. The CDR3 sequence is 15 residues long. In nucleotides, the CDR3 is TGTGCCATCAGTGAGGGGACAGGGGGGCTCTACGAGCAGTACTTC. This codes for CAISEGTGGLYEQYF.

J is TRBJ1-1 and V is TRBV27, with D possibly TRBD1 on 5 matching bases. V was clipped by 4 bases and J by 1 base, with 13 bases between them. The CDR3 is 15 amino acids. CDR1 and CDR2 from the germline V gene are MNHEY and SMNVEV (reference sequence). This CDR3 reads CASSSWGGSNTEAFF. CDR3 nucleotides: TGTGCCAGCAGTTCATGGGGGGGATCGAACACTGAAGCTTTCTTT.

The chain recombines TRBV19 with TRBJ2-7, with D perhaps matching TRBD2 (5 bases). The germline V and J ends were trimmed by 3 bases and 7 bases, with 13 bases remaining between them. CDR3 length: 13 amino acids. Germline assignment: CDR1 LNHDA and CDR2 SQIVND (reference sequence). CDR3 coding DNA: TGTGCCAGTAGTATGTCCAAACCGGGGGAGCAGTACTTC. Residues: CASSMSKPGEQYF.

The V call is TRBV29-1, the J call TRBJ2-1; TRBD2 matches 8 bases. Germline lookup yields CDR1 SQVTM and CDR2 ANQGSEA. V gave up 3 bases and J gave up 7 bases; unmatched junction bases: 8. The CDR3 sequence is 14 residues long. CDR3 residues: CSVDPAGVNNEQFF. The CDR3 DNA sequence: TGCAGCGTTGACCCAGCGGGGGTAAATAATGAGCAGTTCTTC.

J is TRBJ1-6 and V is TRBV18; 9 bases are a match to TRBD1. This CDR3 spans 14 amino acids. J gave up 9 bases and V 1 base, and 1 base lay outside the gene matches. From germline, CDR1 is KGHSH and CDR2 LQKENI. This CDR3 is CASSPRDRASPLHF. For the CDR3, the DNA is TGTGCCAGCTCACCACGGGACAGGGCTTCACCCCTCCACTTT.

This chain joins TRBV18 and TRBJ2-7; no reliable D call. CDR1 and CDR2 (germline): KGHSH, LQKENI. This CDR3 is 13 amino acids long. Between the trimmed V and J ends, which lost 1 base and 2 bases, there was a span of 6 bases. Here the CDR3 DNA reads TGTGCCAGCTCACCACAGCAAACCTACGAGCAGTACTTC. Residues: CASSPQQTYEQYF. The entire variable domain, with the rest obtained from reference TRBV18 and TRBJ2-7, is as follows: NAGVMQNPRHLVRRRGQEARLRCSPMKGHSHVYWYRQLPEEGLKFMVYLQKENIIDESGMPKERFSAEFPKEGPSILRIQQVVRGDSAAYFCASSPQQTYEQYFGPGTRLTVT.

The V gene is TRBV5-1, the J gene TRBJ1-1; 7 positions agree with TRBD1. The ends lost 0 bases at V and 2 bases at J; junction bases unmatched: 4. Germline loops: CDR1 SGHRS, CDR2 YFSETQ. CDR3 size: 15 residues. The CDR3 is CASSLADRANTEAFF. CDR3 sequence (DNA): TGCGCCAGCAGCTTGGCCGACAGGGCTAACACTGAAGCTTTCTTT.

This clone was observed a single time. CDR3 DNA: TGTGCCAGCAGCCGGACACATACTAGCACAGATACGCAGTATTTT. Amino acids: CASSRTHTSTDTQYF. This sequence joins TRBV7-3 and TRBJ2-3; weak D call: TRBD1 (5 bases). Germline CDR1 and CDR2: SGHTA and FQGTGA. The CDR3 length is 15 residues. V was pared by 5 bases and J by 0 bases, with 12 bases between.